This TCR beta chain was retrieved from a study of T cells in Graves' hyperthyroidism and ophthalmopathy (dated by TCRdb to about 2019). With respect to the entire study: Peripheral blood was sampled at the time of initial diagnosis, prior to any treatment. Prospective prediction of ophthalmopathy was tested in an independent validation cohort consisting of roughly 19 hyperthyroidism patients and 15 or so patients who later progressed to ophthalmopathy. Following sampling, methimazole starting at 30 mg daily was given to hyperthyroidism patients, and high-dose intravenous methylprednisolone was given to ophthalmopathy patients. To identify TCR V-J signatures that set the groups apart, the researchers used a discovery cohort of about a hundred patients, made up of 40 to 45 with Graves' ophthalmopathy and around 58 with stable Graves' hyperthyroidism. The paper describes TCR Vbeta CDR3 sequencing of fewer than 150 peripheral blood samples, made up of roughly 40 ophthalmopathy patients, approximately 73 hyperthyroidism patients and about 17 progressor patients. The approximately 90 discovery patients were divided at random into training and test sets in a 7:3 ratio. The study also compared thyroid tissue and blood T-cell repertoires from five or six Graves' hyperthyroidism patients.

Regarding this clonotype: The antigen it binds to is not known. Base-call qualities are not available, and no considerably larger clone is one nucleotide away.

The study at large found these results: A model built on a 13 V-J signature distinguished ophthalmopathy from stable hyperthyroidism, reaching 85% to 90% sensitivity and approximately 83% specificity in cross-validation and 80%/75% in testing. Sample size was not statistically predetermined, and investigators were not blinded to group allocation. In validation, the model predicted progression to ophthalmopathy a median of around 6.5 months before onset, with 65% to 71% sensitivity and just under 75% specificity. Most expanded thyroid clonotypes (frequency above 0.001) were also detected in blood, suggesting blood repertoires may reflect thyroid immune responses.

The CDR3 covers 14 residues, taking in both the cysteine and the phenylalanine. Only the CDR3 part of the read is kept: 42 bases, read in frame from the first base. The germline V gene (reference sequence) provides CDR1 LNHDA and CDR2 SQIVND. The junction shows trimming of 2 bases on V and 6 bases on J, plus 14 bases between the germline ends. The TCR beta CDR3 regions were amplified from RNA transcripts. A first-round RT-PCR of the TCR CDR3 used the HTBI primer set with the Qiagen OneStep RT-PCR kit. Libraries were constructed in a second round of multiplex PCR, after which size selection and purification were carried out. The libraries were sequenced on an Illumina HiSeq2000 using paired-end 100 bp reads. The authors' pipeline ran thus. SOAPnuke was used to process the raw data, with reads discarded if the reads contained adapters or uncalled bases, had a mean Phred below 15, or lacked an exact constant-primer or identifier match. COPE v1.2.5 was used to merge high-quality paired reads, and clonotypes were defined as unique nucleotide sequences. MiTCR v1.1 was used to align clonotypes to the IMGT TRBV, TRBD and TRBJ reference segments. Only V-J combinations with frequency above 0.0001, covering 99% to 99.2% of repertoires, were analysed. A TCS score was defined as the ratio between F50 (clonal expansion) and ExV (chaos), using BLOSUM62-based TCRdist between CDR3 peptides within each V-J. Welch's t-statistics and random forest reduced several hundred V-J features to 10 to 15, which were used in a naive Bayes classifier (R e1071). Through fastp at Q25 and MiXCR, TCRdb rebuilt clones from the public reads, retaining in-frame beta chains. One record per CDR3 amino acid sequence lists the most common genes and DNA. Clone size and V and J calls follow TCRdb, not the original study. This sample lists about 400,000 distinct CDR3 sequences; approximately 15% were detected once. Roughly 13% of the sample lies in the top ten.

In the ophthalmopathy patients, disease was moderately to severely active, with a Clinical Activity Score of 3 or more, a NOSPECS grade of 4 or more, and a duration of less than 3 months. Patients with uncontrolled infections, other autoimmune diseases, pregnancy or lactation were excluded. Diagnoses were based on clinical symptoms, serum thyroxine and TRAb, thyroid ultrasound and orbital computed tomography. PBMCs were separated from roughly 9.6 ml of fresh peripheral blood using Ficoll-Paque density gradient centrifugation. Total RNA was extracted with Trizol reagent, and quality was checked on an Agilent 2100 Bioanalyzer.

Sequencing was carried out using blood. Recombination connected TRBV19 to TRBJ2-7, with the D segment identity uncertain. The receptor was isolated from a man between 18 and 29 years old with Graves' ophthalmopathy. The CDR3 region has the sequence CASSITGIFSEQYF. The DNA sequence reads TGTGCCAGTAGTATAACTGGGATCTTCTCCGAGCAGTACTTC. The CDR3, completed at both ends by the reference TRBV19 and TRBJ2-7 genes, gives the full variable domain DGGITQSPKYLFRKEGQNVTLSCEQNLNHDAMYWYRQDPGQGLRLIYYSQIVNDFQKGDIAEGYSVSREKKESFPLTVTSAQKNPTAFYLCASSITGIFSEQYFGPGTRLTVT.